This T cell receptor (beta chain) originates from a study of T cell responses to AZD1222 COVID-19 vaccine. Sequenced by immunoSEQ multiplex PCR; TCRdb stores in-frame clones only, minus some. The repertoire includes some 150,000 clones, around 90% of them detected once, and approximately 3% sits in the top ten. This TCR was recovered from an adult who received the AZD1222 COVID-19 vaccine. This specimen was peripheral blood, taken 28 days after the second AZD1222 dose.

CDR3 residues: CASSPNPGPTEAFF. The CDR3 DNA sequence: TGTGCCAGCTCACCTAATCCAGGCCCCACTGAAGCTTTCTTT. The rearrangement uses TRBV18 and TRBJ1-1; D unresolved. Germline V CDR1 and CDR2: KGHSH, LQKENI. This CDR3 has 14 amino acids. V lost 3 bases, J lost 4 bases, and 12 bases lay in between.